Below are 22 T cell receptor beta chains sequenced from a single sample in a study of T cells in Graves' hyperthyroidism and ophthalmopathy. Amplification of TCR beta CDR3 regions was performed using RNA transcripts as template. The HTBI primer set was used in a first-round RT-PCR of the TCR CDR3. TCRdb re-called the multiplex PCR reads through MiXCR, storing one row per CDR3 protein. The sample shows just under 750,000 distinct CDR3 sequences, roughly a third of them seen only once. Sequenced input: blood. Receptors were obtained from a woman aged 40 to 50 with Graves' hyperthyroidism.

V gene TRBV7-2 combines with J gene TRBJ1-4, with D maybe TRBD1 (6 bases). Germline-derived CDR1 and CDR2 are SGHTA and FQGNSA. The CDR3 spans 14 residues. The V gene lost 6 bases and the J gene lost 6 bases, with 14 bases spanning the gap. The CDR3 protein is CASRGGGQYEKLFF. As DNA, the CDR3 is TGTGCCAGCAGGGGGGGGGGGCAGTATGAAAAACTGTTTTTT.

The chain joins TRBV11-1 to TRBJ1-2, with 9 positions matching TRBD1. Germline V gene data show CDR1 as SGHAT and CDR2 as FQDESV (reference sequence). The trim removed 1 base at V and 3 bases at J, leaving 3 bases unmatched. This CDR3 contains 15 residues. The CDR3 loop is CASSLGQGVYYGYTF. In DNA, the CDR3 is TGTGCCAGCAGCTTAGGACAGGGGGTATACTATGGCTACACCTTC.

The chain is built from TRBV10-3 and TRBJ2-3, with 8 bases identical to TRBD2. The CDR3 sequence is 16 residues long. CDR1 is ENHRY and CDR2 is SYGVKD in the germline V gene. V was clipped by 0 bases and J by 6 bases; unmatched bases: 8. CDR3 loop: CAISESISGGADTQYF. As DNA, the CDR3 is TGTGCCATCAGTGAGTCGATATCCGGGGGGGCGGATACGCAGTATTTT.

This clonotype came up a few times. The CDR3 DNA is TGTGCCAGCAGCTTGGGGGTCCGGAAGCCGGTGGGCTATGGCTACACCTTC. Protein: CASSLGVRKPVGYGYTF. The chain is built from TRBV5-6 and TRBJ1-2; the D is unclear. Germline V gene data show CDR1 as SGHDT and CDR2 as YYEEEE. The CDR3 runs to 17 residues. V was cut by 0 bases and J by 4 bases, with 19 bases left in between.

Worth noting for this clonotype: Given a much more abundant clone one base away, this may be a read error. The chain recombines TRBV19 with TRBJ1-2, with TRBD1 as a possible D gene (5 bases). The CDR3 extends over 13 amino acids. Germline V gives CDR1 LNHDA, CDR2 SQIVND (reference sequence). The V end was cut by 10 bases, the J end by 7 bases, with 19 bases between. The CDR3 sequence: CATRGEIDCGYTF. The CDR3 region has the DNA TGTGCCACGAGGGGAGAGATTGACTGTGGCTACACCTTC.

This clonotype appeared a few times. This chain's CDR3 is CASRGQINTEAFF. As DNA, the CDR3 is TGTGCCAGCAGGGGACAGATCAACACTGAAGCTTTCTTT. This rearrangement joins TRBV19 to TRBJ1-1, with 7 bases aligning to TRBD1. Germline V gene lookup returns CDR1 LNHDA and CDR2 SQIVND (reference sequence). The CDR3 is made up of 13 amino acids. V trimming: 9 bases; J trimming: 2 bases; junction bases outside the gene matches: 6.

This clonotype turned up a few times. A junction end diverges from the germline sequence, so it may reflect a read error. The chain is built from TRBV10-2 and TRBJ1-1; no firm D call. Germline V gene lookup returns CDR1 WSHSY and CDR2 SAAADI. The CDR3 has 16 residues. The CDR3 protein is CASSYALRLLNTEAFF. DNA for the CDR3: TGTGCCAGCAGTTACGCCCTCCGTCTTCTGAACACTGAAGCTTTCTTT.

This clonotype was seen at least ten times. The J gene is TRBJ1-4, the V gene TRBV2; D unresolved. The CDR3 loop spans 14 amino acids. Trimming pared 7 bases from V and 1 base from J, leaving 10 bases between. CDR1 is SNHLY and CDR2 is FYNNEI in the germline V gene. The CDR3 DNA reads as TGTGCCAGCAACCCTAGGGTAACTAATGAAAAACTGTTTTTT. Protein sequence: CASNPRVTNEKLFF.

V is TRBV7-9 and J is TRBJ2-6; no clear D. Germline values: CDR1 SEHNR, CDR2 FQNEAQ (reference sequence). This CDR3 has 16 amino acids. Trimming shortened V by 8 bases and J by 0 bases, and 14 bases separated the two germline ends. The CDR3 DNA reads TGTGCCAGCCCCGACACCGGTCACTCTGGGGCCAACGTCCTGACTTTC. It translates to CASPDTGHSGANVLTF.

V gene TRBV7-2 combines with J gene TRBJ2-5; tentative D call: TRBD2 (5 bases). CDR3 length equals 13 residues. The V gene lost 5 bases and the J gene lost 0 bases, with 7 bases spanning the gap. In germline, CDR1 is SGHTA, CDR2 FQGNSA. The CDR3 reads CASSGRYQETQYF. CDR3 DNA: TGTGCCAGCAGCGGGAGATACCAAGAGACCCAGTACTTC.

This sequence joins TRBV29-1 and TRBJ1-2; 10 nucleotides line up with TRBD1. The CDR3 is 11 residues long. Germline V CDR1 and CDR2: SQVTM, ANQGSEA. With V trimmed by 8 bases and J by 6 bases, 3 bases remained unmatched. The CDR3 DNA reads TGCAGCCGGGACAGGGGACATGGCTACACCTTC. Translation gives CSRDRGHGYTF.

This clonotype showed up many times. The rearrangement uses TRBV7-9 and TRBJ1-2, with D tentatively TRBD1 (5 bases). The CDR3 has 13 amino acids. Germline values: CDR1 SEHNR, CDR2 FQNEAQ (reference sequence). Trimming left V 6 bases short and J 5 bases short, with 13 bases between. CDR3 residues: CASSSPQGYGYTF. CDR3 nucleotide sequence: TGTGCCAGCAGTTCTCCCCAGGGATATGGCTACACCTTC.

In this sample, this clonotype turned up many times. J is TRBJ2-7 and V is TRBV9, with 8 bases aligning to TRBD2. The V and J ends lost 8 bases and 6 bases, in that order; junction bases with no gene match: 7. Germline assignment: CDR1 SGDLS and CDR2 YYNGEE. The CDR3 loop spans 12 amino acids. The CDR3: CASGASGSEQYF. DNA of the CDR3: TGTGCCAGTGGGGCTAGCGGGTCCGAGCAGTACTTC.

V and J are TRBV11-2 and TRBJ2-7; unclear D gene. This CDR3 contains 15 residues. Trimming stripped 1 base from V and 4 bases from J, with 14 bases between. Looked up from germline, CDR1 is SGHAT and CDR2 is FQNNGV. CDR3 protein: CASSLVMVNEYEQYF. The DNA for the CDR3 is TGTGCCAGCAGCTTAGTCATGGTGAACGAATACGAGCAGTACTTC. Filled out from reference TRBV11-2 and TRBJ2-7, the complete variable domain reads EAGVAQSPRYKIIEKRQSVAFWCNPISGHATLYWYQQILGQGPKLLIQFQNNGVVDDSQLPKDRFSAERLKGVDSTLKIQPAKLEDSAVYLCASSLVMVNEYEQYFGPGTRLTVT.

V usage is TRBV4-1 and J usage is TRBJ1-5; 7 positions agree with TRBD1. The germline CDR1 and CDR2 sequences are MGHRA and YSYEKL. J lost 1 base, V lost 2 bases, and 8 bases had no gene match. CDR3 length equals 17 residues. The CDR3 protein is CASSQLYRGWSNQPQHF. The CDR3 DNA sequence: TGCGCCAGCAGCCAACTCTACAGGGGTTGGAGCAATCAGCCCCAGCATTTT.

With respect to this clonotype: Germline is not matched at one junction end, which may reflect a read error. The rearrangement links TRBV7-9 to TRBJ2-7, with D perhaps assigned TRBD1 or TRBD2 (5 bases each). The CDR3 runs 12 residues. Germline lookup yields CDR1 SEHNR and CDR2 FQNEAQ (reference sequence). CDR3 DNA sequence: TGTACCAGCAGTGGATTGGGGGACGAGCAGTACTTC. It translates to CTSSGLGDEQYF.

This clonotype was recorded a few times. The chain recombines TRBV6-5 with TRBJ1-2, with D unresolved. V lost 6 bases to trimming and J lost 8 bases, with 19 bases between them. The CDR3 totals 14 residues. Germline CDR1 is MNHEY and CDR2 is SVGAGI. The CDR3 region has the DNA TGTGCCAGCAGGCGGTCGACCACGAACATGGGCTACACCTTC. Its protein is CASRRSTTNMGYTF.

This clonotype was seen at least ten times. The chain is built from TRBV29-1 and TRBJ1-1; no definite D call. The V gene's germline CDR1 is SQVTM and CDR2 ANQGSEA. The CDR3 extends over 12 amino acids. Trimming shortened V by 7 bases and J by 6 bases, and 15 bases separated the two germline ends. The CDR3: CSALPEAAEAFF. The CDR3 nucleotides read TGCAGCGCCCTGCCCGAAGCAGCTGAAGCTTTCTTT. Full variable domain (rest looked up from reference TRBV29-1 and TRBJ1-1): SAVISQKPSRDICQRGTSLTIQCQVDSQVTMMFWYRQQPGQSLTLIATANQGSEATYESGFVIDKFPISRPNLTFSTLTVSNMSPEDSSIYLCSALPEAAEAFFGQGTRLTVV.

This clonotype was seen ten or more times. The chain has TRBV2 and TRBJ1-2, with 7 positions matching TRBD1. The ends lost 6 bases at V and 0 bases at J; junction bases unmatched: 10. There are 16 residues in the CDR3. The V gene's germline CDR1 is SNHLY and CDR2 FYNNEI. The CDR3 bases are TGTGCCAGCAGCGAACTTGTGACAGGGACTAACTATGGCTACACCTTC. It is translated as CASSELVTGTNYGYTF.

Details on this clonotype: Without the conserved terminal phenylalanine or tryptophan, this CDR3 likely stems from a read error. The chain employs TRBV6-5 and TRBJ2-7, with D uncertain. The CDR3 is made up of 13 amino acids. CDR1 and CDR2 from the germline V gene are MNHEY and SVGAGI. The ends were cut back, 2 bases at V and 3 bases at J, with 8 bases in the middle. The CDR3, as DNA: TGTGCCAGCAGTTACGGGCAGTACTACGAGCAGTACTTA. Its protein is CASSYGQYYEQYL.

In DNA, the CDR3 is TGCAGCGTTGGACGGGGGCAGGACTATGGCTACACCTTC. Protein sequence: CSVGRGQDYGYTF. J is TRBJ1-2 and V is TRBV29-1; tentatively, D is TRBD1 (6 bases). The CDR3 totals 13 residues. V lost 4 bases and J 3 bases, leaving 12 bases between the germline ends. Germline V gives CDR1 SQVTM, CDR2 ANQGSEA.

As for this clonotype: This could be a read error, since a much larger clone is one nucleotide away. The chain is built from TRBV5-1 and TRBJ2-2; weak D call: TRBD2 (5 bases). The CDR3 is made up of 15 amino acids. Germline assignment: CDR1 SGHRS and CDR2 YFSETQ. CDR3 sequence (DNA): TGTGCCAGCAGTCCCCCGACTACGAACACCGGGGAGCTGTTTTTT. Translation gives CASSPPTTNTGELFF.